One sample yielded the 11 T cell receptor beta chains listed below, sequenced in a study of shared clonotypes between healthy human individuals. Here immunoSEQ multiplex PCR was the method, and the copy in TCRdb shows in-frame clones only, minus some. The data hold a few million clones, with 93% observed a single time. CD45RO negativity and positive selection for CCR7 defined naive CD8 cells, a population that excluded terminally differentiated effector memory CD45RA+ cells. Sequencing used naive CD8+ T cells from PBMCs. All receptors derive from a man younger than 35 in good health. Some clones in this sample may be carry-over from other donors' samples.

This sequence joins TRBV4-3 and TRBJ1-3; perhaps TRBD1 as D (5 bases). V was clipped by 3 bases and J by 4 bases, with 13 bases between them. This CDR3 region has 15 residues. CDR1 is LGHNA, CDR2 YSLEER, per germline. CDR3 loop: CASSQVRESGNTIYF. DNA for the CDR3: TGCGCCAGCAGCCAGGTCAGGGAATCGGGAAACACCATATATTTT.

This clone has just one count. This chain uses TRBV6-1 with TRBJ2-7; maybe TRBD1 (6 bases). CDR3 length: 13 amino acids. From germline, CDR1 is MNHNS and CDR2 SASEGT. The germline V and J ends were trimmed by 10 bases and 0 bases, with 13 bases remaining between them. This CDR3 is CATSSRGSYEQYF. In nucleotides, the CDR3 is TGTGCCACCTCCTCCAGGGGCTCCTACGAGCAGTACTTC.

This clone was observed once. The rearrangement links TRBV19 to TRBJ2-1, with 7 bases that match TRBD1. The CDR3 is 15 residues long. The germline V gene encodes CDR1 LNHDA and CDR2 SQIVND (reference sequence). The V gene end was trimmed by 3 bases and the J gene end by 5 bases; junction bases not matched to a gene: 7. CDR3 protein: CASSIWDRQNNEQFF. CDR3 DNA sequence: TGTGCCAGTAGTATTTGGGACAGACAAAACAATGAGCAGTTCTTC.

V usage is TRBV27 and J usage is TRBJ2-2; 10 bases map to TRBD2. Per the germline V gene, CDR1 is MNHEY and CDR2 is SMNVEV (reference sequence). J gave up 3 bases and V 7 bases, and 2 bases lay outside the gene matches. The CDR3 contains 14 residues. The CDR3 region is CASTLAGDTGELFF. CDR3 in DNA: TGTGCCAGCACCCTAGCGGGAGACACCGGGGAGCTGTTTTTT.

The rearrangement joins TRBV4-3 to TRBJ2-7; 14 bases line up with TRBD2. Germline trimming cut 3 bases from V and 6 bases from J; bases unmatched to any gene: 7. The CDR3 loop spans 16 amino acids. The V gene's germline CDR1 is LGHNA and CDR2 YSLEER. The CDR3 nucleotides read TGCGCCAGCAGCCACACCGGGACTAGCGGGAGTCCCGAGCAGTACTTC. The encoded protein is CASSHTGTSGSPEQYF.

CDR3 region: CASSPSPGQGSWASHFEQYF. The CDR3 DNA reads TGCGCCAGCAGCCCATCTCCGGGACAGGGAAGTTGGGCTAGCCATTTCGAGCAGTACTTC. The genes are TRBV4-1 and TRBJ2-7; TRBD1 aligns across 9 bases. The CDR3 covers 20 residues. Germline CDR1 reads MGHRA; CDR2 reads YSYEKL. The V segment lost 4 bases and the J segment 6 bases; nucleotides outside the gene matches: 25.

CDR3 sequence reads: CASSLAFRRMDYGYTF. CDR3 nucleotides: TGTGCCAGCAGCTTAGCCTTCCGAAGGATGGACTATGGCTACACCTTC. This sequence joins TRBV11-2 and TRBJ1-2; D gene unclear. The CDR3 has 16 residues. V was trimmed by 1 base and J by 3 bases, leaving 15 bases between them. Per the germline V gene, CDR1 is SGHAT and CDR2 is FQNNGV. The variable domain in full, with the rest retrieved from reference TRBV11-2 and TRBJ1-2, is EAGVAQSPRYKIIEKRQSVAFWCNPISGHATLYWYQQILGQGPKLLIQFQNNGVVDDSQLPKDRFSAERLKGVDSTLKIQPAKLEDSAVYLCASSLAFRRMDYGYTFGSGTRLTVV.

The chain uses TRBV11-3 and TRBJ2-1, with 11 bases identical to TRBD2. V was pared by 3 bases and J by 5 bases, with 6 bases of the junction left unmatched. Per the germline V gene, CDR1 is SGHNT and CDR2 is YENEEA. CDR3 length: 16 residues. CDR3 residues: CASSFTSGSSNNEQFF. CDR3 DNA sequence: TGTGCCAGCAGCTTCACTAGCGGGAGTTCCAACAATGAGCAGTTCTTC. Combining the CDR3 with reference TRBV11-3 and TRBJ2-1 gives the whole variable domain EAGVVQSPRYKIIEKKQPVAFWCNPISGHNTLYWYLQNLGQGPELLIRYENEEAVDDSQLPKDRFSAERLKGVDSTLKIQPAELGDSAVYLCASSFTSGSSNNEQFFGPGTRLTVL.

The chain has TRBV28 and TRBJ2-1, with 11 bases identical to TRBD1. Trimming removed 2 bases from V and 8 bases from J; junction bases left unmatched: 2. CDR3 length: 14 residues. Germline CDR1 and CDR2: MDHEN and SYDVKM. The CDR3 DNA follows: TGTGCCAGCAGTTTAGTGGGACAGGGGGATGAGCAGTTCTTC. This sequence encodes CASSLVGQGDEQFF.

The V gene is TRBV19, the J gene TRBJ2-1; 12 bases map to TRBD2. Unmatched junction bases numbered 8, after V lost 4 bases and J lost 4 bases. Germline CDR1 is LNHDA and CDR2 is SQIVND (reference sequence). CDR3 length: 17 amino acids. As DNA, the CDR3 is TGTGCCAGTAGTAAAGGTCCCGGGACTAGCGGGTACAATGAGCAGTTCTTC. Translated, it gives CASSKGPGTSGYNEQFF.

The V and J genes are TRBV27 and TRBJ2-1, with a possible D match to TRBD2 (5 bases). Trimming removed 0 bases from V and 7 bases from J, with 16 bases in between. Germline V gene sequence: CDR1 MNHEY, CDR2 SMNVEV (reference sequence). The CDR3 has 16 amino acids. CDR3 sequence: CASSLSKGVGSNEQFF. DNA of the CDR3: TGTGCCAGCAGTTTATCGAAGGGAGTCGGGTCTAATGAGCAGTTCTTC.